This T cell receptor (beta chain) was retrieved from a study of cytomegalovirus exposure and HLA in healthy donors. Study outcomes and limitations: The authors listed 150 or so TCR beta chains as cytomegalovirus-associated. Three of the chains that were CMV-associated were confirmed in vitro to be specific for CMV antigens.

For this clone: Its target is not known.

This CDR3 region has 14 residues. Trimming removed 5 bases from V and 3 bases from J; junction bases left unmatched: 5. In germline, CDR1 is LNHDA, CDR2 SQIVND (reference sequence). Data came from immunoSEQ multiplex PCR; TCRdb stores just in-frame clones and leaves some out. The sample includes approximately 110,000 clones, approximately 94% seen only once; the top ten take approximately 1.2%. The rearrangement uses TRBV19 and TRBJ2-7; 9 positions match TRBD2. The TCR comes from a woman aged 18-29 years in good health and CMV-seronegative. Sequencing was performed on PBMCs. The CDR3 DNA reads as TGTGCCAGTAGTCCGGGACTAGCAATCTACGAGCAGTACTTC. Amino acids: CASSPGLAIYEQYF.